Below, 12 T cell receptor beta chains from the same sample are listed, as sequenced in a study of cytomegalovirus exposure and HLA in healthy donors. The PCR ran on 60 Vbeta and 13 Jbeta primers. The table came from immunoSEQ multiplex PCR; TCRdb's copy has only in-frame clones and leaves some out. The repertoire holds over 150,000 clones, with around 80% as singletons. The sequenced material came from PBMCs. The origin of the receptors is a woman aged 50 to 60 in good health and CMV-seropositive.

This clone appeared once. The CDR3, as DNA: TGTGCCAGCAGCTTAGACCTGGCGGGACTAGCTATTTCCAACGAGCAGTACTTC. Protein product: CASSLDLAGLAISNEQYF. This chain joins TRBV7-9 and TRBJ2-7; 9 positions match TRBD2. The CDR3 extends over 18 amino acids. The germline V gene has CDR1 SEHNR and CDR2 FQNEAQ (reference sequence). V gave up 1 base and J gave up 5 bases; unmatched junction bases: 15.

The chain is built from TRBV2 and TRBJ1-5, with D possibly being TRBD1 (5 bases). The CDR3 loop spans 15 amino acids. V gave up 6 bases and J gave up 2 bases, with 14 bases separating them. CDR1 and CDR2 from the germline V gene are SNHLY and FYNNEI. CDR3 bases: TGTGCCAGCAGAGCGGGGGTTGTGGGCAATCAGCCCCAGCATTTT. It is translated as CASRAGVVGNQPQHF.

This sequence joins TRBV6-5 and TRBJ2-5, with no clear D. Matching the DNA end better, TRBJ2-7 makes the J call doubtful. CDR1 MNHEY and CDR2 SVGAGI come from the germline V gene. This CDR3 spans 13 amino acids. CDR3 protein: CASSYLPGYEQYF. Here the CDR3 DNA reads TGTGCCAGCAGTTACCTTCCAGGCTACGAGCAGTACTTC.

This sequence joins TRBV15 and TRBJ1-1, with unresolved D. The V and J ends lost 1 base and 3 bases respectively, with 9 bases between them. Germline values: CDR1 LNHNV, CDR2 YYDKDF (reference sequence). This CDR3 is built from 14 residues. CDR3 in DNA: TGTGCCACCAGCAGAGTCCAGGCGTACACTGAAGCTTTCTTT. Its translation: CATSRVQAYTEAFF.

The rearrangement links TRBV15 to TRBJ1-2, with D unclear. V shed 3 bases and J shed 5 bases, with 7 bases lying between them. This CDR3 region has 12 residues. Germline values: CDR1 LNHNV, CDR2 YYDKDF (reference sequence). The CDR3 protein is CATSREGYGYTF. In nucleotides, the CDR3 is TGTGCCACCAGCAGGGAGGGATATGGCTACACCTTC.

The rearrangement joins TRBV4-1 to TRBJ1-1; D possibly corresponds to TRBD1 (6 bases). The V and J ends lost 2 bases and 3 bases respectively, with 16 bases between them. The CDR3 extends over 16 amino acids. Germline V CDR1 and CDR2: MGHRA, YSYEKL. The CDR3 bases are TGCGCCAGCAGCCAACCGAGCAGGGGCTGGGACACTGAAGCTTTCTTT. Translated: CASSQPSRGWDTEAFF.

CDR3 protein: CASSPVGSYEQYF. The DNA for the CDR3 is TGTGCCAGCAGCCCCGTGGGCAGCTACGAGCAGTACTTC. The V and J genes are TRBV7-3 and TRBJ2-5; D not resolved. The J call may be in error: the DNA end matches TRBJ2-7 better. In germline, CDR1 is SGHTA, CDR2 FQGTGA. This CDR3 has 13 residues.

The genes are TRBV28 and TRBJ2-7; TRBD2 agrees at 10 bases. Germline CDR1 MDHEN, CDR2 SYDVKM. V was pared by 3 bases and J by 7 bases, with 12 bases of the junction left unmatched. The CDR3 has 16 amino acids. In DNA, the CDR3 is TGTGCCAGCAGTTTTGTTCCAGCGGGAGGGCGGGGGGAGCAGTACTTC. It specifies CASSFVPAGGRGEQYF.

Points on this clone: The same CDR3 can be traced to other DNA sequences in this sample. The J gene is TRBJ2-3, the V gene TRBV29-1, with 7 bases fitting TRBD1. V trimming: 5 bases; J trimming: 0 bases; junction bases outside the gene matches: 5. Germline assignment: CDR1 SQVTM and CDR2 ANQGSEA. The CDR3 is made up of 14 amino acids. CDR3 residues: CSVRRTGSTDTQYF. The CDR3 bases are TGCAGCGTTCGACGGACAGGCAGCACAGATACGCAGTATTTT.

The chain recombines TRBV25-1 with TRBJ2-3; the D is unclear. Germline V gene sequence: CDR1 MGHDK, CDR2 SYGVNS. V gave up 5 bases and J gave up 5 bases, with 5 bases separating them. The CDR3 extends over 11 amino acids. The chain's CDR3 is CASSLGDTQYF. The CDR3 DNA is TGTGCCAGCAGTCTAGGAGATACGCAGTATTTT.

The V gene is TRBV9, the J gene TRBJ2-1; 8 positions agree with TRBD1. With V trimmed by 3 bases and J by 0 bases, 2 bases remained unmatched. The CDR3 is made up of 15 amino acids. CDR1 is SGDLS and CDR2 is YYNGEE in the germline V gene. The CDR3 bases are TGTGCCAGCAGCGGGACAGGGAGCTCCTACAATGAGCAGTTCTTC. Encoded protein: CASSGTGSSYNEQFF.

The chain uses TRBV6-5 and TRBJ1-1; possible D gene TRBD1, 5 bases. Trimming removed 5 bases at V and 7 bases at J, with 20 bases between. CDR1 is MNHEY and CDR2 is SVGAGI in the germline V gene. This CDR3 contains 15 residues. CDR3 loop: CASSPPGGRRVEAFF. CDR3 nucleotides: TGTGCCAGCAGTCCCCCGGGGGGGAGGCGAGTTGAAGCTTTCTTT.